This TCR beta chain derives from a study of identical twins. Regarding the study as a whole: The models gave estimates that fell short of the out-of-frame TCR alpha sharing seen in monozygotic twins. Findings depended on cross-sectional statistics rather than tracking the same donors.

Germline values: CDR1 MNHEY, CDR2 SVGEGT. Trimming took 6 bases from V and 2 from J, leaving 17 bases between them. This CDR3 region has 15 residues. TCRdb reprocessed the 5' RACE reads with MiXCR, giving one entry per CDR3 protein. Of a few hundred thousand distinct CDR3 sequences in the sample, over 8.5% were seen once. There are many counts of this clonotype. Its specificity is unknown. The same sample was also used in a study of yellow fever vaccine responses in identical twins.

The genes are TRBV6-2 or TRBV6-3 and TRBJ2-7; D call uncertain. Sequencing used PBMCs. This clonotype was sampled from a woman aged 18-29 years in good health. CDR3 region: CASSGVAKGPYEQYF. The CDR3 nucleotides are TGTGCCAGCAGCGGAGTTGCCAAAGGACCCTACGAGCAGTACTTC.